The 16 T cell receptor beta chains presented below share a single source sample, sequenced in a study of cytomegalovirus exposure and HLA in healthy donors. Vbeta (60) and Jbeta (13) primers were used in the PCR. Measured with immunoSEQ multiplex PCR; TCRdb has only the in-frame clones, and not every one. The table includes 170,000 or so clones, roughly 79% detected once. The material sequenced was PBMCs. These receptors all come from a male donor in good health and CMV-seronegative.

This rearrangement joins TRBV9 to TRBJ1-6, with 8 bases identical to TRBD1. V was pared by 3 bases and J by 7 bases, with 6 bases of the junction left unmatched. The CDR3 loop spans 15 amino acids. The germline V gene has CDR1 SGDLS and CDR2 YYNGEE. DNA of the CDR3: TGTGCCAGCAGCGGACGGACAGGGAGGAATTCACCCCTCCACTTT. It codes for CASSGRTGRNSPLHF.

The CDR3 sequence is CASSSGGSGYNEQFF. The CDR3, as DNA: TGTGCCAGCAGCTCCGGGGGTAGCGGGTACAATGAGCAGTTCTTC. The genes are TRBV11-2 and TRBJ2-1; 7 bases match TRBD2. V dropped 4 bases and J dropped 4; count of bases not matched to a gene: 7. This CDR3 has 15 amino acids. The V gene's germline CDR1 is SGHAT and CDR2 FQNNGV.

The rearrangement uses TRBV16 and TRBJ2-3; 7 positions match TRBD2. The trim removed 4 bases at V and 8 bases at J, leaving 0 bases unmatched. This CDR3 is built from 11 residues. Looked up from germline, CDR1 is KGHSY and CDR2 is FQNENV. The CDR3 nucleotides are TGTGCCAGCAGCCGGGAGGGTACGCAGTATTTT. Its translation is CASSREGTQYF. Full variable domain (missing parts from reference TRBV16 and TRBJ2-3): GEEVAQTPKHLVRGEGQKAKLYCAPIKGHSYVFWYQQVLKNEFKFLISFQNENVFDETGMPKERFSAKCLPNSPCSLEIQATKLEDSAVYFCASSREGTQYFGPGTRLTVL.

The chain has TRBV28 and TRBJ2-1; D is undetermined. The germline V gene encodes CDR1 MDHEN and CDR2 SYDVKM. The CDR3 has 16 residues. The V end was cut by 2 bases, the J end by 7 bases, with 18 bases between. The CDR3 DNA is TGTGCCAGCAGTTTAAGCTTTGCCGGCTTCGGGAATGAGCAGTTCTTC. Its protein is CASSLSFAGFGNEQFF.

The chain uses TRBV6-6 and TRBJ2-3; no clear D gene. There are 15 residues in the CDR3. The V end lost 0 bases, the J end lost 2 bases, and 9 bases lay between the germline ends. The germline gives CDR1 MNHNY, CDR2 SVGAGI (reference sequence). This CDR3 is CASSYSPRDTDTQYF. The CDR3 nucleotides read TGTGCCAGCAGTTACTCGCCACGAGACACAGATACGCAGTATTTT.

The chain employs TRBV7-2 and TRBJ1-5, with 8 bases fitting TRBD1. Trimming at V came to 4 bases and at J to 3 bases, leaving 11 bases not matched to a gene. The germline V gene encodes CDR1 SGHTA and CDR2 FQGNSA. This CDR3 contains 17 residues. The chain's CDR3 is CASSSFPGQGFNQPQHF. In nucleotides, the CDR3 is TGTGCCAGCAGCTCCTTCCCCGGACAGGGATTCAATCAGCCCCAGCATTTT.

The chain is built from TRBV7-8 and TRBJ1-1, with 7 bases identical to TRBD1. This CDR3 has 15 amino acids. CDR1 and CDR2 (germline): SGHVS, FQNEAQ. J gave up 1 base and V 3 bases, and 5 bases lay outside the gene matches. The CDR3: CASSLVDRANTEAFF. The CDR3 nucleotides read TGTGCCAGCAGCTTGGTCGACAGGGCGAACACTGAAGCTTTCTTT.

This chain links TRBV19 with TRBJ1-6; no clear D gene. V dropped 4 bases and J dropped 2 bases, with 6 bases sitting between them. Germline assignment: CDR1 LNHDA and CDR2 SQIVND (reference sequence). This CDR3 region has 14 residues. CDR3 in DNA: TGTGCCAGTAGTACCCAGACCTATAATTCACCCCTCCACTTT. This gives the protein CASSTQTYNSPLHF.

The chain carries TRBV30 and TRBJ2-3, with 14 nucleotides matching TRBD2. Germline values: CDR1 GTSNPN, CDR2 SVGIG (reference sequence). The ends lost 2 bases at V and 0 bases at J; junction bases unmatched: 10. This CDR3 contains 19 residues. DNA of the CDR3: TGTGCCTGGAGTTTCTCCGGGACTAGCGGGGGAGAAAGCACAGATACGCAGTATTTT. Protein: CAWSFSGTSGGESTDTQYF.

This sequence joins TRBV28 and TRBJ1-4; D gene ambiguous. From germline, CDR1 is MDHEN and CDR2 SYDVKM. The CDR3 is made up of 14 amino acids. V was cut by 4 bases and J by 5 bases, with 11 bases left in between. The CDR3: CASSSLRGNEKLFF. The CDR3 DNA reads as TGTGCCAGCAGTTCACTCCGGGGAAATGAAAAACTGTTTTTT.

V gene TRBV19 combines with J gene TRBJ2-3; tentative D call: TRBD2 (6 bases). Trimming left V 7 bases short and J 2 bases short, with 16 bases between. CDR1 LNHDA and CDR2 SQIVND come from the germline V gene (reference sequence). This CDR3 is built from 15 residues. As DNA, the CDR3 is TGTGCCAGTACCTTCGCCGGGAGTGACACAGATACGCAGTATTTT. This translates into CASTFAGSDTDTQYF.

This clone was seen a few times. This rearrangement joins TRBV10-3 to TRBJ1-1; 7 bases map to TRBD1. The CDR3 is 15 residues long. The trim removed 2 bases at V and 5 bases at J, leaving 8 bases unmatched. Germline V gene sequence: CDR1 ENHRY, CDR2 SYGVKD. The CDR3 region is CAISETRTGLTEAFF. CDR3 nucleotides: TGTGCCATCAGTGAGACCAGGACAGGCCTGACTGAAGCTTTCTTT.

Comment on this clone: Other DNA sequences in this specimen translate into the identical CDR3. The CDR3 loop is CASSSSSYEQYF. In nucleotides, the CDR3 is TGTGCCAGCAGCTCCTCCTCCTACGAGCAGTACTTC. The chain carries TRBV28 and TRBJ2-7; D is uncertain. Germline loops: CDR1 MDHEN, CDR2 SYDVKM. Trimming shortened V by 6 bases and J by 0 bases, and 6 bases separated the two germline ends. CDR3 size: 12 residues.

This rearrangement joins TRBV6-1 to TRBJ1-1; TRBD1 is a possible D gene (6 bases). In germline, CDR1 is MNHNS, CDR2 SASEGT. The CDR3 covers 15 residues. With 4 bases removed from V and 0 bases from J, the gap between germline ends came to 12 bases. CDR3 nucleotide sequence: TGTGCCAGCAGTGTAAGGACAGCTTTGAACACTGAAGCTTTCTTT. It translates to CASSVRTALNTEAFF.

The chain couples TRBV15 to TRBJ2-7; TRBD1 agrees at 7 bases. This CDR3 comprises 14 residues. Trimming at V came to 2 bases and at J to 3 bases, leaving 4 bases not matched to a gene. Germline V gene data show CDR1 as LNHNV and CDR2 as YYDKDF (reference sequence). CDR3 nucleotides: TGTGCCACCAGCAGACAGGGGGTGAACTACGAGCAGTACTTC. It specifies CATSRQGVNYEQYF.

The V gene is TRBV9, the J gene TRBJ2-1, with 12 bases that match TRBD2. This CDR3 comprises 16 residues. Germline V gene lookup returns CDR1 SGDLS and CDR2 YYNGEE. The J segment lost 4 bases and the V segment lost 4 bases, leaving 6 bases of the junction unmatched. CDR3 sequence reads: CASSPRGTSGYNEQFF. For the CDR3, the DNA is TGTGCCAGCAGCCCCAGGGGGACTAGCGGGTACAATGAGCAGTTCTTC. The variable domain in full, completed from reference TRBV9 and TRBJ2-1, reads DSGVTQTPKHLITATGQRVTLRCSPRSGDLSVYWYQQSLDQGLQFLIQYYNGEERAKGNILERFSAQQFPDLHSELNLSSLELGDSALYFCASSPRGTSGYNEQFFGPGTRLTVL.